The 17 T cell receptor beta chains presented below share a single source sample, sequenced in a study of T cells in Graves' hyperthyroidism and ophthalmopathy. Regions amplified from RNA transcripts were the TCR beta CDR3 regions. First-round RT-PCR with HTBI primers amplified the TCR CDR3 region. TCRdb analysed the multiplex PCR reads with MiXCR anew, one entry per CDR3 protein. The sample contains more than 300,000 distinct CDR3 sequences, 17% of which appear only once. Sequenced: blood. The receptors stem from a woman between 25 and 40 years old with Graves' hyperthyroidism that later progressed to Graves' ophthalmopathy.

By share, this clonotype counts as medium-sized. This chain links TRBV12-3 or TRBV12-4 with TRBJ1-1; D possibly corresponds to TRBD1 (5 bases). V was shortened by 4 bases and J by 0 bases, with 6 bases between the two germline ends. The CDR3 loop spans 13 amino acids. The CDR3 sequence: CASSSGLNTEAFF. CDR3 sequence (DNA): TGTGCCAGCAGTTCGGGACTGAACACTGAAGCTTTCTTT.

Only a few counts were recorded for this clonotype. The CDR3 spells CASSRGQVMNTEAFF. CDR3 bases: TGCGCCAGCAGCCGCGGACAGGTCATGAACACTGAAGCTTTCTTT. J is TRBJ1-1 and V is TRBV4-1; 7 nucleotides match TRBD1. The germline gives CDR1 MGHRA, CDR2 YSYEKL. The CDR3 is 15 residues long. V was clipped by 4 bases and J by 0 bases; unmatched bases: 5.

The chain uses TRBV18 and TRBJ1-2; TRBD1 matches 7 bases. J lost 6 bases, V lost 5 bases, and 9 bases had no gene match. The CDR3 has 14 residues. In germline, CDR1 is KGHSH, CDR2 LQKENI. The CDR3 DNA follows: TGTGCCAGCTCAGCGTTAGACAGGGAAAATGGCTACACCTTC. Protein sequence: CASSALDRENGYTF.

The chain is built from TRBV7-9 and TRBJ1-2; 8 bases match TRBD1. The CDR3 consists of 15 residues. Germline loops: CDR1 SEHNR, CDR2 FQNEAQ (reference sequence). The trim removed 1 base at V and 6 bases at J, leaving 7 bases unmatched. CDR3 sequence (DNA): TGTGCCAGCAGCTTAGGTCGCAGGGGGCCGCATGGCTACACCTTC. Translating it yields CASSLGRRGPHGYTF.

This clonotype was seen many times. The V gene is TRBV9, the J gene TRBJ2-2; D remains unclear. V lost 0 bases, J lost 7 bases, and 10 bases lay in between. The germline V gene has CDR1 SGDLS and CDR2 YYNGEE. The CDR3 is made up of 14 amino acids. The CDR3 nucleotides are TGTGCCAGCAGCGTAGAATCCAGTAACGGGGAGCTGTTTTTT. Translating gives CASSVESSNGELFF.

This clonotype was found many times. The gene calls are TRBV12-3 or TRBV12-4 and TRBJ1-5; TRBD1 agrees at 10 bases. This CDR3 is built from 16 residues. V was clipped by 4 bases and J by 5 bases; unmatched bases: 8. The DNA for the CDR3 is TGTGCCAGCAGTTCCTACCCTGGACAGGGGGATCAGCCCCAGCATTTT. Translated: CASSSYPGQGDQPQHF.

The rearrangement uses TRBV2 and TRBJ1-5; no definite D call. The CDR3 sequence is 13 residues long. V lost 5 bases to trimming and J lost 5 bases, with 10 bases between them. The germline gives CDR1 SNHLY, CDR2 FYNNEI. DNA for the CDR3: TGTGCCAGCAGTTGGGCCGGGGATCAGCCCCAGCATTTT. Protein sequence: CASSWAGDQPQHF.

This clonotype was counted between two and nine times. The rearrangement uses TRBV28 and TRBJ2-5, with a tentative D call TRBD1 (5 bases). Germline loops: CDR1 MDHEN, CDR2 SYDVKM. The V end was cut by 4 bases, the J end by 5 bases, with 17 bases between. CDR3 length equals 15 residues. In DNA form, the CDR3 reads TGTGCCAGCAGTTACCAGGGCGGTGGTTTGGAGACCCAGTACTTC. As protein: CASSYQGGGLETQYF.

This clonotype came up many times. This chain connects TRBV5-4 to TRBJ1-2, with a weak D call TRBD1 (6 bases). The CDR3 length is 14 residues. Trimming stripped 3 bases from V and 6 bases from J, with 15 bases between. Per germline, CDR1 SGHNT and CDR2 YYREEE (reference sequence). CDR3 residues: CASSSGGAMNGYTF. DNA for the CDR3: TGTGCCAGCAGCTCGGGGGGGGCCATGAATGGCTACACCTTC.

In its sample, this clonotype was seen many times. CDR3 sequence (DNA): TGTGCCAGCAGTTTCGACAGGGGGTATGGCTACACCTTC. It translates to CASSFDRGYGYTF. The gene calls are TRBV12-3 or TRBV12-4 and TRBJ1-2; 9 positions agree with TRBD1. The junction had 1 base not matched to a gene; V was cut back by 3 bases and J by 5 bases. This CDR3 contains 13 residues.

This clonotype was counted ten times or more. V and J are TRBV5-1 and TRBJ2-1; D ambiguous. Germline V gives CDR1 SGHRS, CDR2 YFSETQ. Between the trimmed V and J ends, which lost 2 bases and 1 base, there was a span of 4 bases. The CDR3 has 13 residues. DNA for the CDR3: TGCGCCAGCAGCTTTACATCCTACAATGAGCAGTTCTTC. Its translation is CASSFTSYNEQFF.

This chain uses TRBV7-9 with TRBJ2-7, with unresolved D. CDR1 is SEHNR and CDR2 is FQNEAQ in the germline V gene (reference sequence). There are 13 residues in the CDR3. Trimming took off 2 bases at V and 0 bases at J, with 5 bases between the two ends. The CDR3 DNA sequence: TGTGCCAGCAGCTTAACGATCTCCTACGAGCAGTACTTC. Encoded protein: CASSLTISYEQYF.

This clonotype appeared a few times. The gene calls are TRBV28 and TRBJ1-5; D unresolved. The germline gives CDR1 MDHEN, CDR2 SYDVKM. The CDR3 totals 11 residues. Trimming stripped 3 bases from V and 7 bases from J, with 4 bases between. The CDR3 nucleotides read TGTGCCAGCAGTTTCCCCCAGCCCCAGCATTTT. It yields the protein CASSFPQPQHF.

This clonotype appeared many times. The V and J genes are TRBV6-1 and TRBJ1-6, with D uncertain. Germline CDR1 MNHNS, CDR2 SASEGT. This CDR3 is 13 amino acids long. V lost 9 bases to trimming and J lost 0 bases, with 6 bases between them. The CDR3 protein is CASSYSYNSPLHF. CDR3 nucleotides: TGTGCCAGTTCGTACTCCTATAATTCACCCCTCCACTTT.

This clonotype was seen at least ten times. This CDR3 reads CASSNPFDNEQFF. CDR3 bases: TGTGCCAGCAGCAACCCGTTCGACAATGAGCAGTTCTTC. J is TRBJ2-1 and V is TRBV11-3, with D hard to call. Trimming pared 5 bases from V and 5 bases from J, leaving 10 bases between. This CDR3 contains 13 residues. Germline V gene sequence: CDR1 SGHNT, CDR2 YENEEA.

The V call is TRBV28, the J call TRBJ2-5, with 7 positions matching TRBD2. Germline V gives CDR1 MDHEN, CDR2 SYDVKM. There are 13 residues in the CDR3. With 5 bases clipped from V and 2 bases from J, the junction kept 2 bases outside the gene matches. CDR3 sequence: CASSGGGQETQYF. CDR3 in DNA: TGTGCCAGCAGTGGGGGGGGGCAAGAGACCCAGTACTTC.

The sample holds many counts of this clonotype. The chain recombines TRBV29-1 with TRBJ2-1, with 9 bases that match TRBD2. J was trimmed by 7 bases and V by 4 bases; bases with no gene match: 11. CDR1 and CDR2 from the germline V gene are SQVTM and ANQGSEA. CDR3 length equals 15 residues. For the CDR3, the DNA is TGCAGCGTTGGAGGTGCGGGGGGGCCGGGTAATGAGCAGTTCTTC. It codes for CSVGGAGGPGNEQFF.